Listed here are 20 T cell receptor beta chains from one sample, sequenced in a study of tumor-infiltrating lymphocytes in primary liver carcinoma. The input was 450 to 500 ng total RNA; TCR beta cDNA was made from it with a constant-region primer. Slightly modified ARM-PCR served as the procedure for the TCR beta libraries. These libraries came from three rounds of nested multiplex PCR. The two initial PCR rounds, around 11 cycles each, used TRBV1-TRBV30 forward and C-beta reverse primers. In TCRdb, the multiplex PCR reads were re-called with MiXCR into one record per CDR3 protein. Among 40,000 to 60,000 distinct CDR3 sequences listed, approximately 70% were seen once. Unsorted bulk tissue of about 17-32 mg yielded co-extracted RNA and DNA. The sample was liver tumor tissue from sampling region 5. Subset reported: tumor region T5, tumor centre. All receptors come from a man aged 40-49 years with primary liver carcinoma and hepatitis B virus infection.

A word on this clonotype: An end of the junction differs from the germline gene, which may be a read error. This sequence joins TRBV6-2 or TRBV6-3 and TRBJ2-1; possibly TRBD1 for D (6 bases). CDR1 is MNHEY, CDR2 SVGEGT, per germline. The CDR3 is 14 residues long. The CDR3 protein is CASTRGPLYNEHFF. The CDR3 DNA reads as TGTGCCAGCACCAGGGGCCCCCTTTACAATGAGCATTTCTTC.

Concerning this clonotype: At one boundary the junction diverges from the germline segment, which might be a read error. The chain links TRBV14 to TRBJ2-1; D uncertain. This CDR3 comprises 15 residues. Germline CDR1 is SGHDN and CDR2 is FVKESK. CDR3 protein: CVSIPIPGTYNEQFF. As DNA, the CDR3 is TGTGTCAGCATCCCTATTCCCGGCACCTACAATGAGCAGTTCTTC.

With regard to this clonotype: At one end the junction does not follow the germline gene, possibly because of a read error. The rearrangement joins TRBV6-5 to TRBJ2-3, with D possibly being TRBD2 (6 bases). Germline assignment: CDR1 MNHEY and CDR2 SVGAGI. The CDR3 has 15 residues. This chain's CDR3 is CVSSFRGSTTDTQYF. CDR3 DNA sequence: TGTGTCAGCAGTTTCCGGGGGTCTACCACAGATACGCAGTATTTT.

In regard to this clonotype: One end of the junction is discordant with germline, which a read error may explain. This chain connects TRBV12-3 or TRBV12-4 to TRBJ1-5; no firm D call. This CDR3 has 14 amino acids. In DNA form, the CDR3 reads TGTGCCAACAGTTTTGGACTGGGAGAAGGGCCCCAGCATTTT. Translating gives CANSFGLGEGPQHF.

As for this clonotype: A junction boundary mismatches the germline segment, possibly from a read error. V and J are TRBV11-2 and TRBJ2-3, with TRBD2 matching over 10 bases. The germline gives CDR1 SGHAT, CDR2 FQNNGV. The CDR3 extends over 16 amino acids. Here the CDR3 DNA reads TGTGTCAGCAACTTAGAGGGACTAGCGTGGACAGATACGCAATATTTT. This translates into CVSNLEGLAWTDTQYF.

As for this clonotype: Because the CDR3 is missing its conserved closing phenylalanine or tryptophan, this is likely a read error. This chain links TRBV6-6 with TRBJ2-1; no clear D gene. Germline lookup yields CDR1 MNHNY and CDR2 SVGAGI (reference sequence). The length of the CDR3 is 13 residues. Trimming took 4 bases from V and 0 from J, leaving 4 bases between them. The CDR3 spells CASSSPSYNEQFL. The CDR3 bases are TGTGCCAGCAGTTCCCCCTCCTACAATGAGCAGTTCCTT.

The CDR3 DNA reads as TGCAGTGTCTCTTGGAGGGGGGCCGCTAAGATGGAGACCCAGTACTTC. Its protein is CSVSWRGAAKMETQYF. The V gene is TRBV29-1, the J gene TRBJ2-5; D assignment may be TRBD1 or TRBD2 (6 bases each). The CDR3 is made up of 16 amino acids. Looked up from germline, CDR1 is SQVTM and CDR2 is ANQGSEA.

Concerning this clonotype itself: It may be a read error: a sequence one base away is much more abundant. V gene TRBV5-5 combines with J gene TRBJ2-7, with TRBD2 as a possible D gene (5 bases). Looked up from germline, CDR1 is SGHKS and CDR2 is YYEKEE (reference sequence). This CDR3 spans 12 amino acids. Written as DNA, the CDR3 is TGTGCCAGCAGCTTGATTAGCGACGAGCAGTGCTTC. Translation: CASSLISDEQCF.

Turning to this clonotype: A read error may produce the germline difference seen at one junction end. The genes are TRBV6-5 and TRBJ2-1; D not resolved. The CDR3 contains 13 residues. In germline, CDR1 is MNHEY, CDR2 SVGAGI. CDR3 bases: TGTGCCAGCAGGAGGAGCTCTTACAGTGAGCAGTTCTTC. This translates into CASRRSSYSEQFF.

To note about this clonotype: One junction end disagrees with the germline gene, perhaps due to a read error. CDR3 residues: CASSSRIDNERFF. In nucleotides, the CDR3 is TGCGCCAGCAGCTCCCGCATTGACAATGAGCGGTTCTTC. The chain has TRBV5-1 and TRBJ2-1; D is unresolved. Per the germline V gene, CDR1 is SGHRS and CDR2 is YFSETQ. The CDR3 totals 13 residues.

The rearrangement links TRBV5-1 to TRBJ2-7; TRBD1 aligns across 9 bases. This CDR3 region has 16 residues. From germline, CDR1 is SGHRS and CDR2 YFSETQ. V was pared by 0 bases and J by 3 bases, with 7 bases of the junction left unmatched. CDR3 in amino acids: CASSLGDREWDYEQYF. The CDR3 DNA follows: TGCGCCAGCAGCTTGGGGGACAGGGAGTGGGACTACGAGCAGTACTTC.

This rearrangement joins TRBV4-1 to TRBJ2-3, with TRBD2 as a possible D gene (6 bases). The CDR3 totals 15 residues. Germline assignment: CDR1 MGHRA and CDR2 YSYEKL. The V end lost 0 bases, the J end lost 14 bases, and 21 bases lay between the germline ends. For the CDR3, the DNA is TGCGCCAGCAGCCAAGATATACTAGCTTTGGATACACTGTATTTT. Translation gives CASSQDILALDTLYF.

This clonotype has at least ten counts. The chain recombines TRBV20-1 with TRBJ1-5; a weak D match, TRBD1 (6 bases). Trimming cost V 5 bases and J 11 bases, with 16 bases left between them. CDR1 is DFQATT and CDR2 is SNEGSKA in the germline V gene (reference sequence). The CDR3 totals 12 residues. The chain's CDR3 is CSASDSSKTQHF. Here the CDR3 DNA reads TGCAGTGCTTCGGACAGTAGCAAGACCCAGCATTTT.

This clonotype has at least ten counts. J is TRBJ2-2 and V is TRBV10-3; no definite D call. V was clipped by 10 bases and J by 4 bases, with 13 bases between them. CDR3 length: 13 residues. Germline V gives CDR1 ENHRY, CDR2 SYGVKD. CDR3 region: CATRRPSTGELFF. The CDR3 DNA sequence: TGTGCCACCAGAAGGCCCTCCACCGGGGAGCTGTTTTTT.

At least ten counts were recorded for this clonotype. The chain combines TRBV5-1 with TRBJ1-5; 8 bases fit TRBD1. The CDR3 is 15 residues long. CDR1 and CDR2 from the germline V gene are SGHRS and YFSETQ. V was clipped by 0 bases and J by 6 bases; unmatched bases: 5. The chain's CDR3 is CASSLDTGGGQPQHF. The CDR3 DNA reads TGCGCCAGCAGCTTGGATACAGGGGGAGGTCAGCCCCAGCATTTT.

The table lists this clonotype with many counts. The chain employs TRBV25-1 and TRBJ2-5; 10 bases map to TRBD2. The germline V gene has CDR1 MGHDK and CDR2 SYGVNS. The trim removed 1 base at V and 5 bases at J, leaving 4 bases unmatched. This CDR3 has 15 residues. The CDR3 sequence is CASSEWLAGEETQYF. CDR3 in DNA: TGTGCCAGCAGTGAATGGCTAGCGGGAGAGGAGACCCAGTACTTC.

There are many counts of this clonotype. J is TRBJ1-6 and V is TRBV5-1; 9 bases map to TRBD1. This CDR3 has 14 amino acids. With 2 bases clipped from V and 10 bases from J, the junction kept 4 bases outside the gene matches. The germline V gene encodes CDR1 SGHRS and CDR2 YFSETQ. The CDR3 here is CASSLRTGVSPLHF. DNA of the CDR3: TGCGCCAGCAGCTTAAGGACAGGGGTCTCACCCCTCCACTTT. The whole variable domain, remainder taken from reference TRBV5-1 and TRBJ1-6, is KAGVTQTPRYLIKTRGQQVTLSCSPISGHRSVSWYQQTPGQGLQFLFEYFSETQRNKGNFPGRFSGRQFSNSRSEMNVSTLELGDSALYLCASSLRTGVSPLHFGNGTRLTVT.

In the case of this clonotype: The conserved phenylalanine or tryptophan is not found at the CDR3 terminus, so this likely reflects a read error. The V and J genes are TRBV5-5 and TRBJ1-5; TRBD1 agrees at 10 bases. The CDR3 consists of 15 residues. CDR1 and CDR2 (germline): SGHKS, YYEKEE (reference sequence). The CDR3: CASSLAGQGHQPQHS. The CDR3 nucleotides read TGTGCTAGCAGCTTGGCGGGACAGGGGCATCAGCCCCAGCATTCT.

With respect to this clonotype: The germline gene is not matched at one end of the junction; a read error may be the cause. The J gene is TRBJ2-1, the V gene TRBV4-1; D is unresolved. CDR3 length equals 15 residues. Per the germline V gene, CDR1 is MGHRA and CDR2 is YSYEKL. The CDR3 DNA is TGCGCCAGCAGCCAAAGAACTGTGACCTACAATGAGCAGCTCTTC. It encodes CASSQRTVTYNEQLF.

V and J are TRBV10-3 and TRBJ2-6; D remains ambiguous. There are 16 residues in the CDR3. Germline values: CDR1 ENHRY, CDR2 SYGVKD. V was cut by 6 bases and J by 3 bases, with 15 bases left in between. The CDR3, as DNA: TGTGCCATCAGCAGCGAATTCCTCTTTGGGGCCAACGTCCTGACTTTC. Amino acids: CAISSEFLFGANVLTF.